These 17 T cell receptor beta chains were sequenced from one sample in a study of OX40 agonist ivuxolimab in advanced cancers. Clones were sequenced by immunoSEQ multiplex PCR, and TCRdb holds only the in-frame ones, with some missing. Of roughly 35,000 clones listed, 82% were seen once; the top ten hold around 1.8%. Source: CD4+ or CD8+ T cells sorted from blood, taken in a trial of the OX40 agonist ivuxolimab. The source is an adult with an advanced solid tumor such as melanoma, head and neck, liver or kidney cancer.

The chain is built from TRBV6-4 and TRBJ2-5; 13 bases agree with TRBD2. V lost 4 bases and J lost 7; bases outside the gene matches: 0. The CDR3 runs 13 residues. Per the germline V gene, CDR1 is MRHNA and CDR2 is SNTAGT. DNA for the CDR3: TGTGCCAGCAGTGGGACTAGCGGGGGGACCCAGTACTTC. Its protein product is CASSGTSGGTQYF.

V and J are TRBV9 and TRBJ2-7, with D possibly matching TRBD1 (5 bases). Between the trimmed V and J ends, which lost 0 bases and 9 bases, there was a span of 16 bases. There are 14 residues in the CDR3. Per the germline V gene, CDR1 is SGDLS and CDR2 is YYNGEE. The CDR3 loop is CASSVGSVGAWQYF. CDR3 DNA sequence: TGTGCCAGCAGCGTAGGTTCGGTAGGGGCCTGGCAGTACTTC.

This chain uses TRBV7-2 with TRBJ2-2; no clear D. Per the germline V gene, CDR1 is SGHTA and CDR2 is FQGNSA. Trimming stripped 5 bases from V and 0 bases from J, with 10 bases between. The CDR3 totals 15 residues. The CDR3 DNA reads as TGTGCCAGCAGCACGAGACTTGCGAACACCGGGGAGCTGTTTTTT. Its translation: CASSTRLANTGELFF.

V and J are TRBV18 and TRBJ2-3; tentatively, D is TRBD1 (5 bases). Germline loops: CDR1 KGHSH, CDR2 LQKENI. The ends were cut back, 0 bases at V and 1 base at J, with 14 bases in the middle. The CDR3 has 17 residues. Here the CDR3 DNA reads TGTGCCAGCTCACCACCGTCGGCAGGGCCTCGCACAGATACGCAGTATTTT. This translates into CASSPPSAGPRTDTQYF.

This clone appeared a few times. The chain couples TRBV11-2 to TRBJ1-2, with 10 positions matching TRBD1. Germline CDR1 is SGHAT and CDR2 is FQNNGV. Trimming at V came to 5 bases and at J to 8 bases, leaving 11 bases not matched to a gene. The CDR3 covers 15 residues. CDR3 amino acids: CASSPDRDRGRGYTF. The CDR3 DNA reads as TGTGCCAGCAGCCCCGACCGGGACAGGGGACGGGGCTACACCTTC. The variable domain in full, completed from reference TRBV11-2 and TRBJ1-2, reads EAGVAQSPRYKIIEKRQSVAFWCNPISGHATLYWYQQILGQGPKLLIQFQNNGVVDDSQLPKDRFSAERLKGVDSTLKIQPAKLEDSAVYLCASSPDRDRGRGYTFGSGTRLTVV.

J is TRBJ2-7 and V is TRBV5-6; 9 bases align to TRBD1. The CDR3 spans 13 residues. The J segment lost 7 bases and the V segment lost 4 bases, leaving 6 bases of the junction unmatched. Germline V gives CDR1 SGHDT, CDR2 YYEEEE. The CDR3 loop is CASSRPGTGEQYF. The CDR3 nucleotides read TGTGCCAGCAGCCGTCCCGGGACAGGGGAGCAGTACTTC. Using reference TRBV5-6 and TRBJ2-7 for the parts outside the CDR3, the full variable domain is DAGVTQSPTHLIKTRGQQVTLRCSPKSGHDTVSWYQQALGQGPQFIFQYYEEEERQRGNFPDRFSGHQFPNYSSELNVNALLLGDSALYLCASSRPGTGEQYFGPGTRLTVT.

The gene calls are TRBV6-5 and TRBJ1-1; 7 bases match TRBD1. The CDR3 is 14 residues long. The V gene end was trimmed by 6 bases and the J gene end by 5 bases; junction bases not matched to a gene: 9. Germline V gene lookup returns CDR1 MNHEY and CDR2 SVGAGI. The CDR3 is CASSLQGVRTEAFF. As DNA, the CDR3 is TGTGCCAGCAGCCTCCAGGGGGTGAGGACTGAAGCTTTCTTT.

This clone has a single count. V and J are TRBV5-6 and TRBJ1-3; D is possibly TRBD1 (6 bases). CDR3 length equals 14 residues. Trimming took 4 bases from V and 4 from J, leaving 12 bases between them. Germline-derived CDR1 and CDR2 are SGHDT and YYEEEE. The CDR3 coding sequence is TGTGCCAGCAGCCTGCGACAGGCGGGAAACACCATATATTTT. Amino acids: CASSLRQAGNTIYF.

The chain combines TRBV6-5 with TRBJ1-6; TRBD1 might be the D (5 bases). Trimming took off 2 bases at V and 9 bases at J, with 14 bases between the two ends. CDR1 is MNHEY and CDR2 is SVGAGI in the germline V gene. This CDR3 is built from 15 residues. CDR3 DNA: TGTGCCAGCAGTTACGAGGCAGGGCCCACTTCACCCCTCCACTTT. Translation gives CASSYEAGPTSPLHF.

The chain recombines TRBV6-5 with TRBJ1-6; 7 positions match TRBD1. Trimming removed 9 bases from V and 3 bases from J; junction bases left unmatched: 8. This CDR3 comprises 15 residues. Looked up from germline, CDR1 is MNHEY and CDR2 is SVGAGI. Here the CDR3 reads CASSLGTDYNSPLHF. CDR3 DNA sequence: TGTGCCAGTTCCCTCGGGACAGACTATAATTCACCCCTCCACTTT.

The V and J genes are TRBV19 and TRBJ2-3; 12 bases are a match to TRBD2. In germline, CDR1 is LNHDA, CDR2 SQIVND (reference sequence). The J segment lost 4 bases and the V segment lost 2 bases, leaving 1 base of the junction unmatched. The length of the CDR3 is 15 residues. DNA for the CDR3: TGTGCCAGTAGTATACTAGCGGGGGGGCCAGATACGCAGTATTTT. Its protein product is CASSILAGGPDTQYF.

The V call is TRBV7-2, the J call TRBJ1-2; TRBD1 is a possible D gene (6 bases). The germline V and J ends were trimmed by 2 bases and 3 bases, with 13 bases remaining between them. The CDR3 sequence is 15 residues long. The germline V gene encodes CDR1 SGHTA and CDR2 FQGNSA. DNA for the CDR3: TGTGCCAGCAGCTTATCTTCACAGGGCTACTATGGCTACACCTTC. This sequence encodes CASSLSSQGYYGYTF. Full variable domain (remainder filled in from reference TRBV7-2 and TRBJ1-2): GAGVSQSPSNKVTEKGKDVELRCDPISGHTALYWYRQSLGQGLEFLIYFQGNSAPDKSGLPSDRFSAERTGGSVSTLTIQRTQQEDSAVYLCASSLSSQGYYGYTFGSGTRLTVV.

V gene TRBV5-6 combines with J gene TRBJ2-7; TRBD1 or TRBD2 may be the D gene (5 bases each). Germline CDR1 reads SGHDT; CDR2 reads YYEEEE. The CDR3 loop spans 15 amino acids. The V end was cut by 3 bases, the J end by 7 bases, with 20 bases between. CDR3 in amino acids: CASSSRDPGFEEQYF. The CDR3 DNA sequence: TGTGCCAGCAGCTCCCGGGACCCCGGGTTTGAAGAGCAGTACTTC.

In its sample, this clone was seen once. The genes are TRBV15 and TRBJ2-1; maybe TRBD2 (6 bases). V shed 0 bases and J shed 14 bases, with 20 bases lying between them. The germline gives CDR1 LNHNV, CDR2 YYDKDF (reference sequence). This CDR3 spans 15 amino acids. The CDR3 sequence: CATSRDPLPGTAEFF. The CDR3 coding sequence is TGTGCCACCAGCAGAGATCCATTGCCCGGGACTGCCGAGTTCTTC.

V usage is TRBV11-2 and J usage is TRBJ2-7, with 10 bases identical to TRBD2. The germline V gene has CDR1 SGHAT and CDR2 FQNNGV. With V trimmed by 1 base and J by 4 bases, 7 bases remained unmatched. The CDR3 spans 16 residues. CDR3: CASSLGASGGRYEQYF. CDR3 nucleotide sequence: TGTGCCAGCAGCTTAGGGGCTAGCGGGGGTAGGTACGAGCAGTACTTC. Variable domain in full (rest from reference TRBV11-2 and TRBJ2-7): EAGVAQSPRYKIIEKRQSVAFWCNPISGHATLYWYQQILGQGPKLLIQFQNNGVVDDSQLPKDRFSAERLKGVDSTLKIQPAKLEDSAVYLCASSLGASGGRYEQYFGPGTRLTVT.

CDR3 nucleotides: TGTGCCAGCAGCTTAGCAGGGGGTGACACAGATACGCAGTATTTT. Encoded protein: CASSLAGGDTDTQYF. The chain combines TRBV11-2 with TRBJ2-3, with TRBD1 matching 7 bases. CDR1 SGHAT and CDR2 FQNNGV come from the germline V gene. V lost 1 base and J lost 2; bases outside the gene matches: 3. The CDR3 is 15 amino acids.

The gene calls are TRBV5-1 and TRBJ1-1; maybe TRBD1 (5 bases). Germline CDR1 SGHRS, CDR2 YFSETQ. CDR3 length equals 14 residues. V was shortened by 4 bases and J by 4 bases, with 14 bases between the two germline ends. The CDR3 protein is CASSGAIRGTEAFF. DNA of the CDR3: TGCGCCAGCAGCGGGGCGATCCGGGGCACTGAAGCTTTCTTT. Supplemented by reference TRBV5-1 and TRBJ1-1, the full variable domain reads KAGVTQTPRYLIKTRGQQVTLSCSPISGHRSVSWYQQTPGQGLQFLFEYFSETQRNKGNFPGRFSGRQFSNSRSEMNVSTLELGDSALYLCASSGAIRGTEAFFGQGTRLTVV.